What follows is one TCR beta chain and its context. Its cognate antigen has yet to be identified. Base qualities are missing; no much larger clone stands one base away. The record originates from a study of blood T cell repertoires in COVID-19 (dated by TCRdb to the early 2020s). Turning to the overall study: Samples covering the acute and convalescent phases of COVID-19 were provided by collaborators in the United States, Italy and Spain. The repertoires were made available in a free public database intended to serve as a resource for research on the immune response to SARS-CoV-2. The sample metadata nearly always contained a de-identified subject ID, COVID-19 status, age in years and sex. Samples were obtained from the ongoing ImmuneRACE study (first 160 participants) and from roughly 1,300 subjects provided by 6 global collaborators. The prospective study material was composed of cDNA or gDNA derived from T cells, B-cell-depleted T cells, or PBMCs. The dataset comprised deeply sampled blood TCRbeta repertoires from subjects exposed to, actively infected with, or recovered from COVID-19. HLA class I and class II types, where available, came from metadata supplied by the sample provider rather than from assay-based typing. Paper-wide results and their limitations: How much clinical and demographic metadata was included differed by source and by participant, and the metadata was provided uncurated.

The germline V gene sets CDR1 to KGHDR and CDR2 to SFDVKD. CDR3 length: 15 amino acids, cysteine to phenylalanine. CDR3 DNA is the only sequence kept; it has 45 bases, read in frame from the first base. Trimming removed 3 bases from V and 6 bases from J; the gene matches leave 2 bases unexplained. The immunoSEQ Assay, a bias-controlled multiplex PCR, was used to amplify TCRbeta CDR3 regions from genomic DNA. Processing in the source paper ran as follows. Nucleated cell counts per sample were estimated from amplification of reference gene primers within the assay. Sequence reads were collapsed and filtered to measure the absolute abundance of every unique TCRbeta CDR3 rearrangement. Productive Simpson clonality was computed per sample as the square root of Simpson's diversity index over productive rearrangements. TCRdb retrieved this table from immuneACCESS and kept in-frame rearrangements only. Not all clones are present; in checked studies, unresolved V genes account for under half, and no reason is known for the remainder. V, J and clone size are taken as reported in that table, and D and trimming were inferred from the DNA itself. The sample table contains around 250,000 clones; only one count was recorded for approximately 90% of them. Around 1% of the sample rests with the top ten.

Participants in the prospective study were enrolled through a virtual design, were aged about 18 to 89 years, and lived in roughly 24 United States geographic areas. In the prospective study, participants were assigned to cohorts based on the clinical history participants reported in a screening survey and a study questionnaire. A participant counted as exposed if, within 2 weeks of entering the study, that participant had been in contact with someone who had a PCR-confirmed or clinician-diagnosed COVID-19 case. Mobile phlebotomists in the prospective study collected whole blood, serum and a nasopharyngeal or oropharyngeal swab from every participant. Prospective study participants could optionally give additional blood draws and questionnaires over a roughly two-month period. Blood samples from the prospective study were shipped frozen or at room temperature prior to DNA extraction.

The source material was PBMCs or T cells enriched from blood (not recorded which). Rearrangement joined TRBV24-1 to TRBJ2-1, with 12 middle bases fitting TRBD1. This receptor was identified in a man between 50 and 59 years old who had been exposed to COVID-19. The CDR3 reads CATSDLGQGANEQFF. DNA sequence: TGTGCCACCAGTGATCTGGGACAGGGGGCCAATGAGCAGTTCTTC.